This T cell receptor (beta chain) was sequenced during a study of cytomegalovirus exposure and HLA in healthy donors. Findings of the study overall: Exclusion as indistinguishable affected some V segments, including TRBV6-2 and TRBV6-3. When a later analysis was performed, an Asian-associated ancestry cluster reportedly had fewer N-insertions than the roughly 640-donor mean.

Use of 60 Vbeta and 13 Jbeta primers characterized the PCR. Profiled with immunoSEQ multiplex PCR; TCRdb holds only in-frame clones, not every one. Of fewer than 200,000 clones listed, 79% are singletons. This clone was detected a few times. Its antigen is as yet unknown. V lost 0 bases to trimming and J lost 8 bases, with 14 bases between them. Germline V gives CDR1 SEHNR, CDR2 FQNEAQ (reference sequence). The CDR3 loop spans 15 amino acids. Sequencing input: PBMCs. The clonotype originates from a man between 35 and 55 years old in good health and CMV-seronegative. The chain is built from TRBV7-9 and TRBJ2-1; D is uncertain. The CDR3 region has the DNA TGTGCCAGCAGCTTAGCGCTAGGTCCCAACGATGAGCAGTTCTTC. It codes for CASSLALGPNDEQFF.